One sample yielded the 28 T cell receptor beta chains listed below, sequenced in a study of T cell repertoires in cytomegalovirus infection. Each CDR3 protein gets one entry after TCRdb re-called the reads with MiXCR. This table has around 530,000 distinct CDR3 sequences, more than 25% appearing once. The source material was PBMCs. The receptors come from a human donor in good health (CMV status not recorded). Some clones in this sample may be carry-over from other donors' samples.

This clonotype was counted between two and nine times. The gene calls are TRBV12-3 or TRBV12-4 and TRBJ2-5; maybe TRBD2 (6 bases). The V end lost 6 bases, the J end lost 2 bases, and 13 bases lay between the germline ends. The length of the CDR3 is 14 residues. The CDR3 here is CASRTGLSQETQYF. CDR3 sequence (DNA): TGTGCCAGCAGAACGGGACTCTCGCAAGAGACCCAGTACTTC.

This clonotype was seen at least ten times. This chain joins TRBV6-2 or TRBV6-3 and TRBJ2-5; D may be TRBD2 (5 bases). V lost 2 bases, J lost 5 bases, and 15 bases lay in between. CDR1 MNHEY and CDR2 SVGEGT come from the germline V gene. The CDR3 runs 15 residues. The CDR3: CASSYAGEIVETQYF. CDR3 DNA sequence: TGTGCCAGCAGTTACGCGGGCGAAATCGTGGAGACCCAGTACTTC.

This chain connects TRBV12-5 to TRBJ2-3; D might be TRBD2 (6 bases). The germline V gene encodes CDR1 LGHNT and CDR2 FRNRAP. The CDR3 is made up of 16 amino acids. Trimming removed 8 bases at V and 4 bases at J, with 22 bases between. CDR3: CASKSSREFASDTQYF. The CDR3 coding sequence is TGTGCTAGTAAGAGCTCCCGGGAGTTCGCCTCAGATACGCAGTATTTT. The whole variable domain, remainder taken from reference TRBV12-5 and TRBJ2-3, is DARVTQTPRHKVTEMGQEVTMRCQPILGHNTVFWYRQTMMQGLELLAYFRNRAPLDDSGMPKDRFSAEMPDATLATLKIQPSEPRDSAVYFCASKSSREFASDTQYFGPGTRLTVL.

This clonotype was seen only a few times. CDR3 region: CASSPRTEITQFF. The CDR3 DNA reads as TGTGCCAGCAGTCCCCGGACTGAGATTACCCAGTTCTTC. This chain connects TRBV6-2 or TRBV6-3 to TRBJ2-1, with D tentatively TRBD2 (5 bases). The CDR3 extends over 13 amino acids. From germline, CDR1 is MNHEY and CDR2 SVGEGT. The V end was cut by 5 bases, the J end by 13 bases, with 18 bases between.

This clonotype was detected only a few times. The V and J genes are TRBV7-9 and TRBJ2-1; unclear D gene. CDR1 is SEHNR, CDR2 FQNEAQ, per germline (reference sequence). CDR3 length equals 15 residues. V shed 4 bases and J shed 4 bases, with 14 bases lying between them. CDR3 DNA sequence: TGTGCCAGCAGCTACTGGGCTAGTCCATACAATGAGCAGTTCTTC. Translation gives CASSYWASPYNEQFF.

In its sample, this clonotype was seen a few times. The chain recombines TRBV18 with TRBJ2-3; TRBD1 matches 7 bases. Unmatched junction bases numbered 5, after V lost 3 bases and J lost 2 bases. Germline CDR1 KGHSH, CDR2 LQKENI. This CDR3 is built from 15 residues. CDR3 sequence: CASSPLQGSTDTQYF. The CDR3 DNA is TGTGCCAGCTCACCTCTACAGGGGTCCACAGATACGCAGTATTTT.

The CDR3 DNA sequence: TGTGCCAGCAGTTACAACGGCCACTATAATTCACCCCTCCACTTT. The encoded protein is CASSYNGHYNSPLHF. V gene TRBV6-6 combines with J gene TRBJ1-6; no definite D call. CDR1 and CDR2 from the germline V gene are MNHNY and SVGAGI (reference sequence). Deletions cut 2 bases from V and 3 bases from J, with 8 bases between. There are 15 residues in the CDR3.

The V gene is TRBV5-1, the J gene TRBJ2-2; the match to TRBD2 covers 9 bases. This CDR3 is 17 amino acids long. The germline V gene encodes CDR1 SGHRS and CDR2 YFSETQ. Germline trimming cut 2 bases from V and 1 base from J; bases unmatched to any gene: 6. CDR3 sequence: CASSFPTSGENTGELFF. The DNA for the CDR3 is TGCGCCAGCAGCTTTCCGACTAGCGGAGAGAACACCGGGGAGCTGTTTTTT.

V and J are TRBV6-2 or TRBV6-3 and TRBJ1-2; no clear D. Germline CDR1 and CDR2: MNHEY and SVGEGT. V lost 6 bases and J 6 bases, leaving 14 bases between the germline ends. The CDR3 contains 13 residues. The CDR3, as DNA: TGTGCCAGCAGCGGCCGAGCCCGAGATGGCTACACCTTC. It translates to CASSGRARDGYTF.

This clonotype has more than one count but fewer than ten. This chain's CDR3 is CAWSGGQGRYQPQHF. The CDR3 DNA is TGTGCCTGGAGTGGGGGGCAGGGCCGTTATCAGCCCCAGCATTTT. The V and J genes are TRBV30 and TRBJ1-5; a weak D match, TRBD1 (6 bases). The V gene's germline CDR1 is GTSNPN and CDR2 SVGIG (reference sequence). There are 15 residues in the CDR3. Trimming left V 1 base short and J 5 bases short, with 15 bases between.

This clonotype was observed a handful of times. The chain recombines TRBV25-1 with TRBJ1-1, with D perhaps matching TRBD1 (5 bases). The germline V gene encodes CDR1 MGHDK and CDR2 SYGVNS. V was shortened by 4 bases and J by 4 bases, with 16 bases between the two germline ends. The CDR3 totals 15 residues. The CDR3 region has the DNA TGTGCCAGCAGTGGGTTTCCAGGGATTTCCACTGAAGCTTTCTTT. This codes for CASSGFPGISTEAFF.

A few counts support this clonotype. The rearrangement joins TRBV2 to TRBJ2-3; no clear D gene. The CDR3 length is 13 residues. Trimming took 6 bases from V and 4 from J, leaving 11 bases between them. CDR1 and CDR2 from the germline V gene are SNHLY and FYNNEI. In DNA form, the CDR3 reads TGTGCCAGCAGGATGGACGGTCCAGATACGCAGTATTTT. Translation: CASRMDGPDTQYF.

Only a few counts were recorded for this clonotype. V is TRBV7-2 and J is TRBJ1-3; D unresolved. Trimming took 1 base from V and 4 from J, leaving 11 bases between them. The CDR3 covers 15 residues. Per germline, CDR1 SGHTA and CDR2 FQGNSA. The CDR3 loop reads CASSLEGHNGNTIYF. The CDR3, as DNA: TGTGCCAGCAGCTTAGAGGGTCATAACGGAAACACCATATATTTT.

The chain couples TRBV7-6 to TRBJ2-4; a weak D match, TRBD2 (7 bases). V dropped 1 base and J dropped 4 bases, with 14 bases sitting between them. Germline CDR1 is SGHVS and CDR2 is FNYEAQ. This CDR3 contains 16 residues. The CDR3 sequence is CASSLVLGGGKNIQYF. CDR3 DNA: TGTGCCAGCAGCTTAGTGCTGGGAGGGGGAAAAAACATTCAGTACTTC.

This clonotype was observed at least ten times. This sequence joins TRBV7-2 and TRBJ1-1; D gene ambiguous. V shed 5 bases and J shed 10 bases, with 17 bases lying between them. The CDR3 contains 13 residues. The germline CDR1 and CDR2 sequences are SGHTA and FQGNSA. For the CDR3, the DNA is TGTGCCAGCAGCGCCCGTCCTACCAGCGGAGCTTTCTTT. The encoded protein is CASSARPTSGAFF.

The chain recombines TRBV5-4 with TRBJ1-1; D may be TRBD1 (5 bases). The CDR3 covers 14 residues. V was shortened by 4 bases and J by 2 bases, with 12 bases between the two germline ends. Germline V gene lookup returns CDR1 SGHNT and CDR2 YYREEE (reference sequence). CDR3 sequence reads: CASSQGRPNTEAFF. The CDR3 region has the DNA TGTGCCAGCAGCCAGGGACGACCCAACACTGAAGCTTTCTTT.

This clonotype was seen many times. The chain uses TRBV7-3 and TRBJ1-3, with no clear D. Trimming left V 4 bases short and J 3 bases short, with 7 bases between. CDR3 length: 13 amino acids. The germline gives CDR1 SGHTA, CDR2 FQGTGA. The CDR3 sequence is CASSSGFGNTIYF. CDR3 DNA sequence: TGTGCCAGCAGCTCCGGCTTTGGAAACACCATATATTTT.

This clonotype was detected many times. The chain links TRBV12-3 or TRBV12-4 to TRBJ2-1; 12 bases fit TRBD2. Trimming removed 1 base from V and 4 bases from J; junction bases left unmatched: 8. The CDR3 totals 18 residues. The CDR3 region has the DNA TGTGCCAGCAGTTTAGAGGTCGGACTAGCGGGATATTACAATGAGCAGTTCTTC. It encodes CASSLEVGLAGYYNEQFF.

Written as DNA, the CDR3 is TGTGCCAGCAGCCCAGTGGGGTCCGGCCTTCATGGTACGCAGTATTTT. Protein sequence: CASSPVGSGLHGTQYF. This chain uses TRBV7-9 with TRBJ2-3; D not resolved. Looked up from germline, CDR1 is SEHNR and CDR2 is FQNEAQ (reference sequence). The CDR3 has 16 amino acids. V lost 5 bases and J 8 bases, leaving 23 bases between the germline ends.

This clonotype was seen only a few times. The chain carries TRBV5-5 and TRBJ2-3, with 11 bases lining up with TRBD1. V gave up 2 bases and J gave up 4 bases; unmatched junction bases: 12. This CDR3 is built from 18 residues. The germline gives CDR1 SGHKS, CDR2 YYEKEE (reference sequence). CDR3 in DNA: TGTGCCAGCAGCTTTAGACAGACCGGGACAGGGGGTGCAGATACGCAGTATTTT. Protein product: CASSFRQTGTGGADTQYF.

V usage is TRBV13 and J usage is TRBJ2-7; tentatively, D is TRBD2 (6 bases). V lost 4 bases to trimming and J lost 3 bases, with 16 bases between them. The CDR3 contains 15 residues. Germline V gene sequence: CDR1 PRHDT, CDR2 FYEKMQ (reference sequence). CDR3 sequence: CASSSATGLFYEQYF. For the CDR3, the DNA is TGTGCCAGCAGCTCGGCTACGGGACTCTTCTACGAGCAGTACTTC.

This clonotype was recorded at least ten times. The J gene is TRBJ1-1, the V gene TRBV7-2; D is perhaps TRBD1 (5 bases). The germline gives CDR1 SGHTA, CDR2 FQGNSA. CDR3 size: 14 residues. V lost 4 bases to trimming and J lost 6 bases, with 15 bases between them. CDR3 nucleotide sequence: TGTGCCAGCAGCTCAAGAGAGGGAGGGGCTGAAGCTTTCTTT. Translating gives CASSSREGGAEAFF.

A few counts support this clonotype. V is TRBV9 and J is TRBJ2-1; TRBD2 agrees at 8 bases. CDR3 length: 15 amino acids. V trimming: 0 bases; J trimming: 5 bases; junction bases outside the gene matches: 4. Germline V lookup: CDR1 SGDLS, CDR2 YYNGEE. The CDR3 sequence is CASSVAPGGNNEQFF. The CDR3 region has the DNA TGTGCCAGCAGCGTAGCTCCGGGAGGGAACAATGAGCAGTTCTTC.

V and J are TRBV5-4 and TRBJ2-3; D possibly matches TRBD1 or TRBD2 (5 bases each). Trimming removed 0 bases from V and 2 bases from J, with 13 bases in between. CDR1 is SGHNT and CDR2 is YYREEE in the germline V gene (reference sequence). The CDR3 runs to 16 residues. DNA for the CDR3: TGTGCCAGCAGCTTGGGGTCCTGGGGGAACACAGATACGCAGTATTTT. As protein: CASSLGSWGNTDTQYF.

This clonotype was detected a few times. The chain couples TRBV7-6 to TRBJ1-5; D remains ambiguous. Germline CDR1 is SGHVS and CDR2 is FNYEAQ. The CDR3 contains 14 residues. V lost 0 bases, J lost 5 bases, and 8 bases lay in between. CDR3 in amino acids: CASSLAGWDQPQHF. As DNA, the CDR3 is TGTGCCAGCAGCTTAGCAGGGTGGGATCAGCCCCAGCATTTT.

This clonotype was counted between two and nine times. This chain joins TRBV19 and TRBJ1-4; the D is unclear. The CDR3 totals 15 residues. The germline gives CDR1 LNHDA, CDR2 SQIVND (reference sequence). The germline V and J ends were trimmed by 3 bases and 5 bases, with 13 bases remaining between them. The CDR3 sequence is CASSIQGRKNEKLFF. Here the CDR3 DNA reads TGTGCCAGTAGTATTCAAGGACGGAAGAATGAAAAACTGTTTTTT. Variable domain in full (rest from reference TRBV19 and TRBJ1-4): DGGITQSPKYLFRKEGQNVTLSCEQNLNHDAMYWYRQDPGQGLRLIYYSQIVNDFQKGDIAEGYSVSREKKESFPLTVTSAQKNPTAFYLCASSIQGRKNEKLFFGSGTQLSVL.

This chain links TRBV28 with TRBJ1-5; maybe TRBD1 (5 bases). In germline, CDR1 is MDHEN, CDR2 SYDVKM. The CDR3 totals 15 residues. V lost 7 bases and J lost 3, with 16 bases in between. CDR3 region: CASTSSGAANQPQHF. The CDR3 DNA is TGTGCCAGCACCTCGAGCGGGGCGGCCAATCAGCCCCAGCATTTT.

The chain carries TRBV24-1 and TRBJ2-1; TRBD2 agrees at 13 bases. This CDR3 spans 19 amino acids. Germline V CDR1 and CDR2: KGHDR, SFDVKD. With 4 bases clipped from V and 2 bases from J, the junction kept 10 bases outside the gene matches. The CDR3 coding sequence is TGTGCCACCAGTGACCCTTTAGAGGGACTAGCGGGAACCTACAATGAGCAGTTCTTC. This sequence encodes CATSDPLEGLAGTYNEQFF.